What follows is one T cell receptor beta chain and its context. Sequencing used immunoSEQ multiplex PCR; TCRdb keeps in-frame clones, though not all of them. The data show 190,000 or so clones, 70% to 90% seen once. This specimen comes from a study of blood T cell repertoires in COVID-19. Study context: Some COVID-19 samples were acute and others convalescent; all came from the United States, Italy and Spain.

Two negative PCRs, clearance, or symptom resolution were required of recovered Cohort 3 donors. This CDR3 is built from 16 residues. Germline V gene lookup returns CDR1 LGHDT and CDR2 YNNKEL (reference sequence). The ends were cut back, 1 base at V and 2 bases at J, with 13 bases in the middle. Sequencing was performed on PBMCs or T cells enriched from blood (not recorded which). V usage is TRBV3-1 (or the pseudogene TRBV3-2) and J usage is TRBJ2-3, with D maybe TRBD2 (5 bases). The origin of this receptor is a woman in her late teens or twenties who had recovered from COVID-19. Here the CDR3 DNA reads TGTGCCAGCAGCCAAGCGGGTCGGGGTCTCACAGATACGCAGTATTTT. Its translation: CASSQAGRGLTDTQYF.